The 32 T cell receptor beta chains presented below share a single source sample, sequenced in a study of CD8+CD57+ T cells in acquired aplastic anemia. Researchers used genomic DNA as the template to profile TCR beta VDJ and CDR3. TCRdb passed the reads through MiXCR, listing each CDR3 protein once. This sample has roughly 120,000 distinct CDR3 sequences; 55% to 70% occur once, and the top ten carry roughly 32%. All sequencing subjects had displayed CD8+CD57+ cell expansion on flow cytometry. Sequencing was done on a sample of sorted CD4+, CD8+, or CD8+CD57+ T cells (not recorded which) from PBMCs. The receptor set was obtained from a human donor with aplastic anemia.

The rearrangement uses TRBV5-1 and TRBJ1-6; TRBD1 aligns across 8 bases. There are 17 residues in the CDR3. Germline CDR1 is SGHRS and CDR2 is YFSETQ. With V trimmed by 0 bases and J by 5 bases, 7 bases remained unmatched. CDR3 bases: TGCGCCAGCAGCTTGGGGCCCGAACAGGGGGATAATTCACCCCTCCACTTT. It specifies CASSLGPEQGDNSPLHF.

This chain uses TRBV6-1 with TRBJ2-4; perhaps TRBD1 as D (5 bases). Germline V CDR1 and CDR2: MNHNS, SASEGT. The CDR3 covers 15 residues. Trimming left V 6 bases short and J 0 bases short, with 12 bases between. CDR3 protein: CASSGQGLAKNIQYF. The CDR3 bases are TGTGCCAGCAGCGGCCAGGGTTTAGCCAAAAACATTCAGTACTTC.

This clonotype was seen a handful of times. The gene calls are TRBV24-1 and TRBJ2-7; 9 bases are a match to TRBD1. With 5 bases clipped from V and 8 bases from J, the junction kept 6 bases outside the gene matches. CDR3 length: 13 residues. CDR1 and CDR2 from the germline V gene are KGHDR and SFDVKD. CDR3 amino acids: CATSVGQGNKQYF. The CDR3 nucleotides are TGTGCCACCAGTGTGGGACAGGGAAATAAGCAGTACTTC.

This clonotype was found many times. The V and J genes are TRBV7-9 and TRBJ1-1; D is possibly TRBD1 (6 bases). This CDR3 is built from 15 residues. CDR1 is SEHNR, CDR2 FQNEAQ, per germline (reference sequence). V was pared by 1 base and J by 0 bases, with 9 bases between. CDR3 nucleotide sequence: TGTGCCAGCAGCTTAGAAAGGGGGATGAACACTGAAGCTTTCTTT. This gives the protein CASSLERGMNTEAFF.

In its sample, this clonotype was seen once. At one end the junction does not follow the germline gene, possibly because of a read error. V gene TRBV29-1 combines with J gene TRBJ1-1; D not resolved. Germline-derived CDR1 and CDR2 are SQVTM and ANQGSEA. The CDR3 is made up of 13 amino acids. CDR3 sequence (DNA): TGCAGCGTTAAAGATCCGGTGAACACTGAAGCTTTCTTT. Amino acid sequence: CSVKDPVNTEAFF.

This clonotype has ten or more counts. The chain is built from TRBV5-1 and TRBJ2-3, with D perhaps matching TRBD2 (5 bases). Trimming left V 5 bases short and J 0 bases short, with 16 bases between. This CDR3 has 16 amino acids. The germline V gene encodes CDR1 SGHRS and CDR2 YFSETQ. The CDR3 here is CASRTYGEPSTDTQYF. CDR3 nucleotides: TGCGCCAGCAGAACGTACGGGGAACCTAGCACAGATACGCAGTATTTT.

This clonotype has only one observation. This chain connects TRBV7-3 to TRBJ2-7, with D unresolved. The V and J ends lost 5 bases and 6 bases respectively, with 14 bases between them. Germline loops: CDR1 SGHTA, CDR2 FQGTGA. This CDR3 comprises 13 residues. DNA of the CDR3: TGTGCCAGCAGCCTCAATTTCGGATTCGAGCAGTACTTC. Translated, it gives CASSLNFGFEQYF.

V gene TRBV7-3 combines with J gene TRBJ2-1; D is unresolved. Germline V lookup: CDR1 SGHTA, CDR2 FQGTGA. The CDR3 consists of 14 residues. With 0 bases removed from V and 5 bases from J, the gap between germline ends came to 8 bases. The CDR3 nucleotides are TGTGCCAGCAGCTTAACGCTAGGAAACAATGAGCAGTTCTTC. Its translation: CASSLTLGNNEQFF.

This clonotype was seen a few times. The chain carries TRBV2 and TRBJ1-2, with unresolved D. Trimming removed 8 bases at V and 1 base at J, with 5 bases between. The CDR3 is 11 amino acids. Germline CDR1 and CDR2: SNHLY and FYNNEI. The CDR3: CASWDNYGYTF. The CDR3 nucleotides are TGTGCCAGCTGGGATAACTATGGCTACACCTTC. Drawing the rest from reference TRBV2 and TRBJ1-2, the complete variable domain is EPEVTQTPSHQVTQMGQEVILRCVPISNHLYFYWYRQILGQKVEFLVSFYNNEISEKSEIFDDQFSVERPDGSNFTLKIRSTKLEDSAMYFCASWDNYGYTFGSGTRLTVV.

The genes are TRBV2 and TRBJ2-3; 8 nucleotides agree with TRBD2. Germline V lookup: CDR1 SNHLY, CDR2 FYNNEI. The CDR3 sequence is 15 residues long. The ends lost 4 bases at V and 5 bases at J; junction bases unmatched: 8. The CDR3 DNA follows: TGTGCCAGCAGTGTGGCATCGGGAGGGATAGATACGCAGTATTTT. Its protein product is CASSVASGGIDTQYF.

This sequence joins TRBV2 and TRBJ2-6; D gene uncertain. CDR1 and CDR2 (germline): SNHLY, FYNNEI. Trimming pared 4 bases from V and 2 bases from J, leaving 9 bases between. This CDR3 region has 15 residues. CDR3 amino acids: CASSADGPGANVLTF. The CDR3 DNA follows: TGTGCCAGCAGTGCCGACGGCCCTGGGGCCAACGTCCTGACTTTC.

This clonotype was counted only a few times. The rearrangement links TRBV20-1 to TRBJ1-6; the D gene is possibly TRBD1 (6 bases). Germline loops: CDR1 DFQATT, CDR2 SNEGSKA (reference sequence). With 4 bases removed from V and 10 bases from J, the gap between germline ends came to 14 bases. CDR3 length: 13 amino acids. CDR3 protein: CSAIQGTWSPLHF. The CDR3 DNA reads TGCAGTGCTATACAGGGAACGTGGTCACCCCTCCACTTT.

This chain's CDR3 is CASNSGGPQYF. The CDR3 coding sequence is TGTGCCAGCAACAGCGGGGGCCCTCAGTACTTC. The chain employs TRBV6-1 and TRBJ2-4, with 8 bases identical to TRBD2. CDR3 size: 11 residues. J was trimmed by 12 bases and V by 7 bases; bases with no gene match: 5. Germline assignment: CDR1 MNHNS and CDR2 SASEGT.

The chain uses TRBV5-5 and TRBJ2-2; no clear D gene. Germline CDR1 reads SGHKS; CDR2 reads YYEKEE (reference sequence). The CDR3 length is 16 residues. The V end lost 0 bases, the J end lost 0 bases, and 9 bases lay between the germline ends. For the CDR3, the DNA is TGTGCCAGCAGCTTGGAAGACGGCGCGAACACCGGGGAGCTGTTTTTT. It translates to CASSLEDGANTGELFF.

V usage is TRBV7-9 and J usage is TRBJ2-5; TRBD2 aligns across 7 bases. The CDR3 extends over 13 amino acids. J lost 5 bases, V lost 1 base, and 1 base had no gene match. Germline CDR1 SEHNR, CDR2 FQNEAQ (reference sequence). The CDR3 sequence: CASSLELAETQYF. Written as DNA, the CDR3 is TGTGCCAGCAGCTTAGAACTAGCGGAGACCCAGTACTTC.

The chain carries TRBV19 and TRBJ1-2, with 8 nucleotides matching TRBD1. The CDR3 runs 17 residues. Germline V gene lookup returns CDR1 LNHDA and CDR2 SQIVND (reference sequence). V lost 6 bases, J lost 3 bases, and 15 bases stayed unmatched. The CDR3 is CASSRGQGRGNDYGYTF. CDR3 DNA sequence: TGTGCCAGTAGCCGCGGACAGGGAAGAGGCAACGACTATGGCTACACCTTC. The full variable domain, in which reference TRBV19 and TRBJ1-2 provide the parts outside the CDR3, is DGGITQSPKYLFRKEGQNVTLSCEQNLNHDAMYWYRQDPGQGLRLIYYSQIVNDFQKGDIAEGYSVSREKKESFPLTVTSAQKNPTAFYLCASSRGQGRGNDYGYTFGSGTRLTVV.

The chain employs TRBV10-3 and TRBJ1-3, with D hard to call. Between the trimmed V and J ends, which lost 0 bases and 3 bases, there was a span of 12 bases. The germline CDR1 and CDR2 sequences are ENHRY and SYGVKD. The CDR3 totals 16 residues. The CDR3 bases are TGTGCCATCAGTGAGTCGAGTGGGTTACGTGGAAACACCATATATTTT. It encodes CAISESSGLRGNTIYF.

V gene TRBV20-1 combines with J gene TRBJ2-1; D perhaps matches TRBD2 (7 bases). V was pared by 4 bases and J by 9 bases, with 22 bases between. The CDR3 loop spans 15 amino acids. Germline V lookup: CDR1 DFQATT, CDR2 SNEGSKA (reference sequence). The CDR3 region is CSATGGPRSLTEQFF. The CDR3 coding sequence is TGCAGTGCTACCGGGGGGCCCAGATCCCTCACTGAGCAGTTCTTC.

V is TRBV7-2 and J is TRBJ2-7; 10 bases align to TRBD1. Germline CDR1 reads SGHTA; CDR2 reads FQGNSA. This CDR3 region has 15 residues. Trimming cost V 3 bases and J 1 base; bases outside gene matches: 3. The CDR3 DNA sequence: TGTGCCAGCAGCTTCCGGGACAGGGGATCCTACGAGCAGTACTTC. The encoded protein is CASSFRDRGSYEQYF.

The chain uses TRBV29-1 and TRBJ2-1; weak D call: TRBD2 (5 bases). This CDR3 region has 14 residues. With 0 bases removed from V and 5 bases from J, the gap between germline ends came to 11 bases. Per germline, CDR1 SQVTM and CDR2 ANQGSEA. Here the CDR3 reads CSVEDRRMNNEQFF. CDR3 coding DNA: TGCAGCGTTGAAGATCGGAGGATGAACAATGAGCAGTTCTTC.

The rearrangement joins TRBV29-1 to TRBJ1-6; D uncertain. The germline gives CDR1 SQVTM, CDR2 ANQGSEA. V shed 4 bases and J shed 7 bases, with 11 bases lying between them. There are 13 residues in the CDR3. The CDR3 loop is CSVGNDVNSPLHF. CDR3 nucleotide sequence: TGCAGCGTTGGTAACGACGTGAATTCACCCCTCCACTTT.

The genes are TRBV10-3 and TRBJ1-6; 7 bases are shared with TRBD1. The trim removed 2 bases at V and 4 bases at J, leaving 11 bases unmatched. The germline gives CDR1 ENHRY, CDR2 SYGVKD. CDR3 length equals 18 residues. The CDR3 spells CAISEIAGGQPYNSPLHF. The CDR3 nucleotides are TGTGCCATCAGTGAGATAGCAGGGGGTCAGCCTTATAATTCACCCCTCCACTTT.

Many counts were recorded for this clonotype. This sequence joins TRBV19 and TRBJ1-1; a possible D gene is TRBD1 (6 bases). V lost 3 bases and J 0 bases, leaving 8 bases between the germline ends. The CDR3 contains 14 residues. In germline, CDR1 is LNHDA, CDR2 SQIVND (reference sequence). CDR3 sequence: CASSITGLNTEAFF. The CDR3 coding sequence is TGTGCCAGTAGTATTACAGGGCTGAACACTGAAGCTTTCTTT.

In this sample, this clonotype turned up a few times. V is TRBV4-2 and J is TRBJ2-7; 7 bases map to TRBD1. CDR1 is LGHNA and CDR2 is YNFKEQ in the germline V gene. The trim removed 1 base at V and 2 bases at J, leaving 5 bases unmatched. The CDR3 covers 15 residues. This CDR3 reads CASSQGTGNPYEQYF. The CDR3 DNA is TGTGCCAGCAGCCAAGGGACAGGAAACCCCTACGAGCAGTACTTC.

The chain couples TRBV29-1 to TRBJ2-6; D is undetermined. V lost 0 bases, J lost 2 bases, and 8 bases lay in between. Germline V lookup: CDR1 SQVTM, CDR2 ANQGSEA. CDR3 length: 15 amino acids. The CDR3 bases are TGCAGCGTTGAAGATAGAGGTCCTGGGGCCAACGTCCTGACTTTC. As protein: CSVEDRGPGANVLTF.

This clonotype was seen a single time. The gene calls are TRBV9 and TRBJ1-1; perhaps TRBD1 as D (6 bases). V was trimmed by 0 bases and J by 0 bases, leaving 12 bases between them. The CDR3 length is 16 residues. CDR1 is SGDLS, CDR2 YYNGEE, per germline. CDR3 amino acids: CASSVAQDSLNTEAFF. The CDR3 bases are TGTGCCAGCAGCGTAGCTCAGGACAGCTTGAACACTGAAGCTTTCTTT.

This clonotype appeared many times. The gene calls are TRBV6-5 and TRBJ1-4; D remains unclear. The CDR3 runs 14 residues. Germline V gene data show CDR1 as MNHEY and CDR2 as SVGAGI. Trimming shortened V by 0 bases and J by 4 bases, and 6 bases separated the two germline ends. DNA for the CDR3: TGTGCCAGCAGTTACTCGAACGATAATGAAAAACTGTTTTTT. This translates into CASSYSNDNEKLFF.

This clonotype was seen only once. This clone may be a read error of a much larger clone one base away. V usage is TRBV12-3 or TRBV12-4 and J usage is TRBJ2-7; possible D gene TRBD2, 6 bases. V lost 5 bases, J lost 0 bases, and 14 bases lay in between. There are 15 residues in the CDR3. This CDR3 reads CASSRRGVLSYEQYF. CDR3 nucleotides: TGTGCCAGCAGTCGGCGGGGCGTTCTCTCCTACGAGCAGTACTTC.

The V and J genes are TRBV10-1 and TRBJ1-5; D unresolved. The CDR3 contains 13 residues. The germline gives CDR1 WNHNN, CDR2 SYGVQD (reference sequence). Trimming cost V 2 bases and J 2 bases, with 4 bases left between them. CDR3 in DNA: TGCGCCAGCAGTGAGAAGGGCAATCAGCCCCAGCATTTT. This codes for CASSEKGNQPQHF.

This clonotype has a handful of counts. This chain uses TRBV3-1 with TRBJ2-7; 9 bases align to TRBD2. This CDR3 is built from 17 residues. The V gene end was trimmed by 3 bases and the J gene end by 2 bases; junction bases not matched to a gene: 11. Germline loops: CDR1 LGHDT, CDR2 YNNKEL (reference sequence). CDR3 nucleotides: TGTGCCAGCAGCCAGGTGGTCGTCGCTAGCGGGACCTACGAGCAGTACTTC. Its translation: CASSQVVVASGTYEQYF.

J is TRBJ2-2 and V is TRBV11-1, with TRBD1 matching 7 bases. Germline-derived CDR1 and CDR2 are SGHAT and FQDESV (reference sequence). The J segment lost 5 bases and the V segment lost 1 base, leaving 10 bases of the junction unmatched. The CDR3 totals 17 residues. CDR3: CASSLGPRDSLTGELFF. For the CDR3, the DNA is TGTGCCAGCAGCTTAGGTCCCCGGGACAGTCTTACCGGGGAGCTGTTTTTT.

Of note for this clonotype: One end of the junction varies from germline; a read error may be responsible. The CDR3 loop reads CASSEILVTVGQPPHF. CDR3 nucleotides: TGCGCCAGCAGTGAGATACTGGTTACAGTGGGGCAGCCCCCGCATTTT. This chain connects TRBV10-2 to TRBJ1-5; maybe TRBD1 (5 bases). Germline V gene sequence: CDR1 WSHSY, CDR2 SAAADI. The CDR3 runs to 16 residues.